This TCR beta chain came from a study of T cells after yellow fever vaccination. This clonotype was seen more than once but under ten times. TCRdb recomputed calls from the 5' RACE reads with MiXCR, one row per CDR3 protein. The table has some 260,000 distinct CDR3 sequences, roughly 5.2% seen once. The V end lost 3 bases, the J end lost 3 bases, and 9 bases lay between the germline ends. The CDR3 totals 15 residues. Germline V gene data show CDR1 as SGHTA and CDR2 as FQGNSA. The TCR comes from a man younger than 30 who received the YFV17D yellow fever vaccine. V usage is TRBV7-2 and J usage is TRBJ1-6; D is unresolved. The starting material was CD4+ T cells sorted from PBMCs, obtained on the day of the yellow fever booster vaccination. The CDR3 is CASSLKHSYNSPLHF. The CDR3 nucleotides read TGTGCCAGCAGCTTGAAGCACAGCTATAATTCACCCCTCCACTTT.